The 20 T cell receptor beta chains reported below all come from one sample, sequenced in a study of early T cells in non-severe SARS-CoV-2 infection. MiXCR was run by TCRdb on the 5' RACE reads, yielding one entry per CDR3 protein. This sample yields 65,000 to 95,000 distinct CDR3 sequences, of which over 9% are seen a single time; 4.8% belongs to the top ten. Sequencing was done on a sample of whole blood. These receptors all stem from an adult who was a healthcare worker with PCR-confirmed SARS-CoV-2 infection or an uninfected control (not recorded which).

The rearrangement uses TRBV6-2 or TRBV6-3 and TRBJ2-3, with D possibly TRBD2 on 6 matching bases. The length of the CDR3 is 16 residues. The V gene lost 4 bases and the J gene lost 3 bases, with 17 bases spanning the gap. Per germline, CDR1 MNHEY and CDR2 SVGEGT. The CDR3 loop reads CASSLPTSSHTDTQYF. The CDR3 nucleotides are TGTGCCAGCAGTTTACCCACTAGCAGCCATACAGATACGCAGTATTTT.

At least ten counts were recorded for this clonotype. The V gene is TRBV5-4, the J gene TRBJ1-2, with D possibly TRBD1 on 6 matching bases. Germline V CDR1 and CDR2: SGHNT, YYREEE (reference sequence). The CDR3 has 13 residues. V was clipped by 5 bases and J by 2 bases, with 10 bases between them. Written as DNA, the CDR3 is TGTGCCAGCAGTGTCACAGGGAACTATGGCTACACCTTC. Its protein is CASSVTGNYGYTF.

The table lists this clonotype with a few counts. The V call is TRBV28, the J call TRBJ1-2, with 11 bases matching TRBD1. The junction had 4 bases not matched to a gene; V was cut back by 4 bases and J by 6 bases. The CDR3 spans 14 residues. Germline CDR1 and CDR2: MDHEN and SYDVKM. Here the CDR3 reads CASSWGQGVDGYTF. The CDR3 DNA sequence: TGTGCCAGCAGTTGGGGACAGGGGGTCGATGGCTACACCTTC.

In its sample, this clonotype was seen many times. The chain carries TRBV28 and TRBJ2-7; 8 bases map to TRBD1. CDR1 is MDHEN and CDR2 is SYDVKM in the germline V gene. The J segment lost 4 bases and the V segment lost 6 bases, leaving 8 bases of the junction unmatched. CDR3 size: 14 residues. Here the CDR3 DNA reads TGTGCCAGCAGCTTAGACAGGGGTGGATACGAGCAGTACTTC. Protein sequence: CASSLDRGGYEQYF.

V is TRBV20-1 and J is TRBJ2-2; unclear D gene. Germline CDR1 reads DFQATT; CDR2 reads SNEGSKA (reference sequence). The CDR3 spans 13 residues. V was pared by 1 base and J by 0 bases, with 3 bases between. As DNA, the CDR3 is TGCAGTGCTAGAGTACCGAACACCGGGGAGCTGTTTTTT. Translation gives CSARVPNTGELFF.

This rearrangement joins TRBV28 to TRBJ1-2; no reliable D call. Looked up from germline, CDR1 is MDHEN and CDR2 is SYDVKM. CDR3 size: 15 residues. Trimming cost V 3 bases and J 3 bases, with 14 bases left between them. DNA for the CDR3: TGTGCCAGCAGTTTCAGCGGCTCAAGTTACTATGGCTACACCTTC. Translated: CASSFSGSSYYGYTF.

At least ten counts were recorded for this clonotype. The gene calls are TRBV28 and TRBJ2-4; TRBD2 aligns across 8 bases. There are 16 residues in the CDR3. Germline V lookup: CDR1 MDHEN, CDR2 SYDVKM. V lost 7 bases, J lost 1 base, and 9 bases stayed unmatched. CDR3 DNA sequence: TGTGCCAGCACCAGGGGAGCGGGGGTTGCCAAAAACATTCAGTACTTC. Amino acid sequence: CASTRGAGVAKNIQYF.

This clonotype was seen at least ten times. The chain employs TRBV18 and TRBJ2-1; possibly TRBD1 or TRBD2 for D (5 bases each). Trimming cost V 5 bases and J 5 bases, with 16 bases left between them. Looked up from germline, CDR1 is KGHSH and CDR2 is LQKENI. CDR3 length: 15 residues. CDR3 loop: CASSTAGDRHNEQFF. DNA of the CDR3: TGTGCCAGCTCAACCGCCGGGGACCGACACAATGAGCAGTTCTTC.

This clonotype was observed at least ten times. This chain uses TRBV27 with TRBJ1-6; TRBD1 is a possible D gene (5 bases). CDR3 length: 14 residues. Germline lookup yields CDR1 MNHEY and CDR2 SMNVEV (reference sequence). The V gene lost 3 bases and the J gene lost 8 bases, with 11 bases spanning the gap. CDR3 loop: CASSFVSGDSPLHF. The CDR3, as DNA: TGTGCCAGCAGTTTTGTTTCGGGGGATTCACCCCTCCACTTT.

This clonotype was recorded many times. The rearrangement joins TRBV20-1 to TRBJ2-5; D not certain. CDR3 length: 11 amino acids. Germline values: CDR1 DFQATT, CDR2 SNEGSKA (reference sequence). V was trimmed by 6 bases and J by 5 bases, leaving 10 bases between them. Here the CDR3 DNA reads TGCAGTGCCTATCATTGGGAGACCCAGTACTTC. This gives the protein CSAYHWETQYF.

This clonotype showed up many times. This chain uses TRBV5-1 with TRBJ2-7, with D possibly being TRBD1 (7 bases). The CDR3 spans 14 residues. Between the trimmed V and J ends, which lost 5 bases and 2 bases, there was a span of 14 bases. Germline V gene lookup returns CDR1 SGHRS and CDR2 YFSETQ. The CDR3 loop is CASRLQGGTYEQYF. In DNA form, the CDR3 reads TGCGCCAGCAGGCTCCAGGGGGGAACCTACGAGCAGTACTTC.

Ten or more counts support this clonotype. V is TRBV7-8 and J is TRBJ2-3; 12 bases line up with TRBD2. Germline assignment: CDR1 SGHVS and CDR2 FQNEAQ. The V and J ends lost 2 bases and 9 bases, in that order; junction bases with no gene match: 6. CDR3 length: 15 residues. The CDR3 sequence is CASSLSSGRATTQYF. CDR3 nucleotides: TGTGCCAGCAGCTTATCTAGCGGGAGGGCCACGACGCAGTATTTT.

In its sample, this clonotype was seen once. The J gene is TRBJ2-2, the V gene TRBV29-1; perhaps D is TRBD1 or TRBD2 (5 bases each). The germline CDR1 and CDR2 sequences are SQVTM and ANQGSEA. This CDR3 is built from 11 residues. Trimming left V 4 bases short and J 6 bases short, with 6 bases between. The CDR3: CSVAGPGELFF. In DNA form, the CDR3 reads TGCAGCGTTGCGGGGCCCGGGGAGCTGTTTTTT.

The chain has TRBV20-1 and TRBJ2-3; the D is unclear. V was shortened by 2 bases and J by 2 bases, with 11 bases between the two germline ends. The CDR3 runs to 14 residues. Germline assignment: CDR1 DFQATT and CDR2 SNEGSKA (reference sequence). The CDR3 reads CSARYMTVTDTQYF. CDR3 DNA sequence: TGCAGTGCTAGATATATGACGGTCACAGATACGCAGTATTTT.

This clonotype was picked up a small number of times. V and J are TRBV20-1 and TRBJ1-1; D is unresolved. V dropped 1 base and J dropped 1 base, with 13 bases sitting between them. CDR1 is DFQATT and CDR2 is SNEGSKA in the germline V gene (reference sequence). The CDR3 consists of 15 residues. The CDR3: CSARAPRGGNTEAFF. Here the CDR3 DNA reads TGCAGTGCTAGAGCTCCCCGGGGAGGGAACACTGAAGCTTTCTTT.

This chain connects TRBV9 to TRBJ1-6; no clear D. The CDR3 has 13 residues. V was trimmed by 3 bases and J by 5 bases, leaving 6 bases between them. CDR1 and CDR2 from the germline V gene are SGDLS and YYNGEE. In DNA form, the CDR3 reads TGTGCCAGCAGCGCTGGGGATAATTCACCCCTCCACTTT. Residues: CASSAGDNSPLHF.

In this sample, this clonotype turned up a few times. The chain combines TRBV27 with TRBJ2-5; 10 nucleotides align to TRBD2. Germline values: CDR1 MNHEY, CDR2 SMNVEV (reference sequence). Trimming removed 6 bases from V and 2 bases from J; junction bases left unmatched: 3. The CDR3 contains 14 residues. The CDR3 region has the DNA TGTGCCAGCAGAGTAGCGGGGGGTCAAGAGACCCAGTACTTC. Translation: CASRVAGGQETQYF.

The V gene is TRBV6-4, the J gene TRBJ2-2, with 7 bases aligning to TRBD2. This CDR3 contains 15 residues. Germline trimming cut 3 bases from V and 2 bases from J; bases unmatched to any gene: 3. In germline, CDR1 is MRHNA, CDR2 SNTAGT. The CDR3 region has the DNA TGTGCCAGCAGTGAGCAAGCGGGAAACACCGGGGAGCTGTTTTTT. Translated: CASSEQAGNTGELFF.

The chain is built from TRBV28 and TRBJ1-5; D is possibly TRBD1 (6 bases). From germline, CDR1 is MDHEN and CDR2 SYDVKM. The CDR3 spans 14 residues. The V end was cut by 5 bases, the J end by 5 bases, with 13 bases between. The CDR3 nucleotides read TGTGCCAGCAGTGTTCTAGGGGGGGATCAGCCCCAGCATTTT. Translated, it gives CASSVLGGDQPQHF.

In its sample, this clonotype was seen many times. The CDR3 nucleotides are TGTGCCAGCAGTACCTCAGGGCCGGGGTCACCCCTCCACTTT. Translation gives CASSTSGPGSPLHF. V is TRBV28 and J is TRBJ1-6, with a weak D call TRBD1 (5 bases). Germline values: CDR1 MDHEN, CDR2 SYDVKM. The length of the CDR3 is 14 residues. V was clipped by 5 bases and J by 10 bases, with 15 bases between them. The full variable domain, with the rest looked up from reference TRBV28 and TRBJ1-6, is DVKVTQSSRYLVKRTGEKVFLECVQDMDHENMFWYRQDPGLGLRLIYFSYDVKMKEKGDIPEGYSVSREKKERFSLILESASTNQTSMYLCASSTSGPGSPLHFGNGTRLTVT.